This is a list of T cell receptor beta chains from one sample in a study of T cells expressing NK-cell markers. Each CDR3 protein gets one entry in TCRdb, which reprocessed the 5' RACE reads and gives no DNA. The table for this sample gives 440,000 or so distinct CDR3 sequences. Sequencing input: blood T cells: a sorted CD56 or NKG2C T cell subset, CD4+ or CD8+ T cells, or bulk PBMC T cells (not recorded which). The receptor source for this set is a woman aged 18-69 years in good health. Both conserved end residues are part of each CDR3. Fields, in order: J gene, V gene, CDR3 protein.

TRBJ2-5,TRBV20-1,CSASPSGYQETQYF
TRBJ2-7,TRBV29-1,CSVRPDRGSYEQYF
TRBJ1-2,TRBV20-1,CSARDWAGGNYGYTF
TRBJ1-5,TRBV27,CASRPGQGGQPQHF
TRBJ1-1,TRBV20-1,CRPWDSGMNTEAFF
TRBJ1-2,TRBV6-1,CASSLPQGAAIEGFGYTF
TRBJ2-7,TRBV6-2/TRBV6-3,CASSRSKEQYF
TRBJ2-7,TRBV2,CASKDGQGRGDTYEQYF
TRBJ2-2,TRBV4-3,CASSQGTSANTGELFF
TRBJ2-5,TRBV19,CASSRGQGAIETQYF
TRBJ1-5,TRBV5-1,CASSLGETNQPQHF
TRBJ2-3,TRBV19,CASSMKGPRSSTDTQYF
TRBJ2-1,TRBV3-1,CASSPQRSGLYNEQFF
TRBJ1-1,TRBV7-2,CASSLGLLTEAFF
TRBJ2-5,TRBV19,CASSPQGLAGKETQYF
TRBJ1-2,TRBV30,CAWDHSKMNGYTF